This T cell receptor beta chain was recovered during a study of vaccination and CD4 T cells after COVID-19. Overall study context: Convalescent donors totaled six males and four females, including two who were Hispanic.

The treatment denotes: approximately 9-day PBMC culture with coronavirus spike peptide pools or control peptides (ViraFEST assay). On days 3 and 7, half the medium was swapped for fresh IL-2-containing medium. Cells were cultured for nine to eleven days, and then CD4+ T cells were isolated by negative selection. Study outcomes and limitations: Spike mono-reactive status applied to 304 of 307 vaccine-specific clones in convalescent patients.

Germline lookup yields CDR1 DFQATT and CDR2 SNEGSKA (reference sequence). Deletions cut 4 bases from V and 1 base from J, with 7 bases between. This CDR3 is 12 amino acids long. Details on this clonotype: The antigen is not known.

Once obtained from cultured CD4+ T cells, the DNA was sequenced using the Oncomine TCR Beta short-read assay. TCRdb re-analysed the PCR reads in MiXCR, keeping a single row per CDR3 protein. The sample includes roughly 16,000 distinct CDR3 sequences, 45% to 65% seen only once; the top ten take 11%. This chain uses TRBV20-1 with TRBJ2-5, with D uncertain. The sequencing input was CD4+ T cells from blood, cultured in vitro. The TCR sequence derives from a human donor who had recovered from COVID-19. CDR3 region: CSAIDAQETQYF. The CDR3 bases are TGCAGTGCTATCGATGCCCAAGAGACCCAGTACTTC.